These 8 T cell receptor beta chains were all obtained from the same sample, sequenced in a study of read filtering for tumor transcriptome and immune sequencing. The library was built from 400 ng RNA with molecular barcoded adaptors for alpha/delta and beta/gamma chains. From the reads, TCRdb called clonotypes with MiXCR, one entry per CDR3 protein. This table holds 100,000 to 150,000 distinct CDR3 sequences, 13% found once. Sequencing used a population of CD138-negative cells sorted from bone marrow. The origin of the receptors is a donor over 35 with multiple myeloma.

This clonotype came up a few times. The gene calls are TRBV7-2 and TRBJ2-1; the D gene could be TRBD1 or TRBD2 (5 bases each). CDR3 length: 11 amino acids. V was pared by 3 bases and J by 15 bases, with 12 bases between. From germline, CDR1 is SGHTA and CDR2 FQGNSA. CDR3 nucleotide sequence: TGTGCCAGCAGCTTGGTGGGGGTTCTGTTCTTC. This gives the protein CASSLVGVLFF. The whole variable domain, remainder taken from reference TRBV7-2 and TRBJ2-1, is GAGVSQSPSNKVTEKGKDVELRCDPISGHTALYWYRQSLGQGLEFLIYFQGNSAPDKSGLPSDRFSAERTGGSVSTLTIQRTQQEDSAVYLCASSLVGVLFFGPGTRLTVL.

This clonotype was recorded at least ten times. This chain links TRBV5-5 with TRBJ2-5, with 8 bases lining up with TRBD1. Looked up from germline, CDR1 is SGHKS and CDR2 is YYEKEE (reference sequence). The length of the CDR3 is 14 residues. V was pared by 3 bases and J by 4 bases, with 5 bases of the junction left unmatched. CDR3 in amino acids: CASSYRTGGETQYF. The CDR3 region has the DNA TGTGCCAGCAGCTACCGTACAGGGGGAGAGACCCAGTACTTC. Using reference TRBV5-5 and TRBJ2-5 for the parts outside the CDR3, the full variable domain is DAGVTQSPTHLIKTRGQQVTLRCSPISGHKSVSWYQQVLGQGPQFIFQYYEKEERGRGNFPDRFSARQFPNYSSELNVNALLLGDSALYLCASSYRTGGETQYFGPGTRLLVL.

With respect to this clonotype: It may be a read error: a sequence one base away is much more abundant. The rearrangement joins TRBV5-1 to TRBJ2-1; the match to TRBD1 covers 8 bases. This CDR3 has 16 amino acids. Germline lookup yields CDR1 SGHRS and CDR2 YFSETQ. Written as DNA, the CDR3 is TGCGCCAGCAGCTACCAGGGGGCGAACTCCTACAAGGAGCAGTTCTTC. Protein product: CASSYQGANSYKEQFF.

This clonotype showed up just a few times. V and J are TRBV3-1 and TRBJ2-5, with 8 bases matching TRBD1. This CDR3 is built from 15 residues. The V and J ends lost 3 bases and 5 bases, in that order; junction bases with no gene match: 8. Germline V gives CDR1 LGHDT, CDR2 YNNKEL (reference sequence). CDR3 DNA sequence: TGTGCCAGCAGCCATCCATCAACAGGGGGGGAGACCCAGTACTTC. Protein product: CASSHPSTGGETQYF.

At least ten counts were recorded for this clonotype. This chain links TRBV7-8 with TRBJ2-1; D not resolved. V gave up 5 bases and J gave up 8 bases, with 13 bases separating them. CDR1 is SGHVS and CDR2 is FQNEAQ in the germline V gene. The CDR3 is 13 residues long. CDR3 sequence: CASSPPRHDEQFF. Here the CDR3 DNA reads TGTGCCAGCAGCCCGCCTAGACACGATGAGCAGTTCTTC.

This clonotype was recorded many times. CDR3 residues: CSTSPGQGAYGYTF. The CDR3 DNA reads as TGCAGTACATCACCGGGACAGGGAGCCTATGGCTACACCTTC. V gene TRBV20-1 combines with J gene TRBJ1-2, with 9 bases matching TRBD1. This CDR3 has 14 amino acids. Germline CDR1 reads DFQATT; CDR2 reads SNEGSKA (reference sequence). V lost 8 bases and J lost 4; bases outside the gene matches: 11.

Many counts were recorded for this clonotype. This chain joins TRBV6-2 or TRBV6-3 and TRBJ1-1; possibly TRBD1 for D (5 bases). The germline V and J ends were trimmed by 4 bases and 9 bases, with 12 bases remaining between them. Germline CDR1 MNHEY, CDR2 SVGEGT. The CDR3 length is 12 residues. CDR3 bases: TGTGCCAGCAGTTTGCGGCAGGGACAAGCTTTCTTT. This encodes CASSLRQGQAFF.

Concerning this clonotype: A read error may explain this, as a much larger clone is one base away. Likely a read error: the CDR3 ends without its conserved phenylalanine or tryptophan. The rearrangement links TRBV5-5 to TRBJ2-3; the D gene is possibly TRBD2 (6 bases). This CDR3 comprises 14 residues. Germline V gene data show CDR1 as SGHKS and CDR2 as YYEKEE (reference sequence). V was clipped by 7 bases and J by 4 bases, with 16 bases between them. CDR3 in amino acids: CASGLQAGPDTQYL. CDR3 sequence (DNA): TGTGCCAGCGGGCTGCAGGCGGGGCCAGATACGCAGTATCTT.